The present T cell receptor (beta chain) was sequenced within a study of vaccination effects on CD4 cells after COVID-19. Study-level findings and limits: A shortage of convalescent patients and an absence of early post-infection timepoints characterized the study. Of the vaccine-induced clones from healthy vaccinees, merely 1 of 255 recognized common cold coronaviruses as well.

With the ViraFEST assay, the study expanded antigen-specific CD4+ T cells using viral peptide pools, then sequenced them. A roughly 11-day culture period preceded the isolation of CD4+ T cells. Vaccinees lacked prior SARS-CoV-2 infection and tested negative for nucleocapsid antibodies. A remark on this clone: Its antigen is as yet unknown. Other DNA sequences within the sample encode an identical CDR3.

V lost 8 bases, J lost 4 bases, and 9 bases lay in between. CDR1 and CDR2 (germline): SGHTS, YDEGEE. There are 11 residues in the CDR3. TCRdb's copy holds only in-frame clones and misses some; the assay was immunoSEQ multiplex PCR. There are 73,000 or so clones in the sample; around 81% occur only once, and roughly a tenth lies in the top ten. The J gene is TRBJ1-1, the V gene TRBV5-8; D is possibly TRBD1 (5 bases). This receptor was taken from a human donor who received a COVID-19 vaccine. The source material was CD4+ T cells from PBMCs cultured with SARS-CoV-2 spike peptides, sampled before COVID-19 vaccination. This CDR3 is CASPGGTEAFF. In DNA, the CDR3 is TGTGCCAGTCCGGGGGGCACTGAAGCTTTCTTT.